The table lists the clone carrying this TCR beta chain with a few counts. Its antigen is currently unknown. Time point described: sample taken at primary tumor resection. Frozen PBMC, nontumor lung or tumor provided whole RNA, which was sequenced unsorted. Each TCR cDNA molecule carried a unique molecular identifier. TCRdb analysed the 5' RACE reads with MiXCR anew, one entry per CDR3 protein. The sample shows 45,000 to 55,000 distinct CDR3 sequences, about 5.8% of them seen only once. This sample is drawn from a study of spatial heterogeneity in lung cancer. In the study overall: More than eight raw reads, on average, carried each unique TCR and UMI combination.

Study outcomes and limitations: Ubiquitous, expanded tumor-derived TCRs were more frequently observed in blood at resection than at follow-up.

The CDR3 totals 13 residues. Germline CDR1 and CDR2: SQVTM and ANQGSEA. The V end lost 4 bases, the J end lost 2 bases, and 10 bases lay between the germline ends. The sequence derives from a male donor with early-stage non-small cell lung cancer. J is TRBJ2-3 and V is TRBV29-1; tentative D call: TRBD1 (6 bases). The sequencing here drew on PBMCs, taken at surgery. The CDR3 bases are TGCAGCGTTGGGGGACAACTCACAGATACGCAGTATTTT. Protein sequence: CSVGGQLTDTQYF.